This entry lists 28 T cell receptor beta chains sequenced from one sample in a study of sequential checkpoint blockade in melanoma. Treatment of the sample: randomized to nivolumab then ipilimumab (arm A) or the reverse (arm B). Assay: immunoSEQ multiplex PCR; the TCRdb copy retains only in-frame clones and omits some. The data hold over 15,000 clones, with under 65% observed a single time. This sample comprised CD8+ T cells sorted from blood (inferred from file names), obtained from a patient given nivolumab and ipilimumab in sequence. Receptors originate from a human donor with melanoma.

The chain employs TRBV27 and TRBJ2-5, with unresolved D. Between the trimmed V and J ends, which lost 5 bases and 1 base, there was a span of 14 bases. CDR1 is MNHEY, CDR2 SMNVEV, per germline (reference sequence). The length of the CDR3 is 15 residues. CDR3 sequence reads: CASSPLALSQETQYF. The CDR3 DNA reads TGTGCCAGCAGTCCTCTTGCTCTCAGCCAAGAGACCCAGTACTTC.

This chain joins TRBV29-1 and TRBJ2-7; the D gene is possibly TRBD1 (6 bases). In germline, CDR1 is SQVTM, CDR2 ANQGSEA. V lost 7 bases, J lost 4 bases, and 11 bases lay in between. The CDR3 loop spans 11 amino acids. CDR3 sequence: CSAGQLYEQYF. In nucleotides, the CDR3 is TGCAGCGCTGGACAGTTATACGAGCAGTACTTC.

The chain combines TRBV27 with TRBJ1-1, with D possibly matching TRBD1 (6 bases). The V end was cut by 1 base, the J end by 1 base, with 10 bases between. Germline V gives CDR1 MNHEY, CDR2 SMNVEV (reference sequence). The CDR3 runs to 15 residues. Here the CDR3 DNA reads TGTGCCAGCAGTTTATGGTCAGGGGCGAACACTGAAGCTTTCTTT. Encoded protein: CASSLWSGANTEAFF.

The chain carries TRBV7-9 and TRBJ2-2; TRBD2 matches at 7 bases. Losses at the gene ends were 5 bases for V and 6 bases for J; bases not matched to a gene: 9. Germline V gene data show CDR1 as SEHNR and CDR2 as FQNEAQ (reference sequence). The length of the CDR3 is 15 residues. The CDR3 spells CASSRTRVAPGELFF. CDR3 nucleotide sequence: TGTGCCAGCAGCCGGACTAGGGTAGCCCCCGGGGAGCTGTTTTTT. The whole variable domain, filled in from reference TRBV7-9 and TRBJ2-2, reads DTGVSQNPRHKITKRGQNVTFRCDPISEHNRLYWYRQTLGQGPEFLTYFQNEAQLEKSRLLSDRFSAERPKGSFSTLEIQRTEQGDSAMYLCASSRTRVAPGELFFGEGSRLTVL.

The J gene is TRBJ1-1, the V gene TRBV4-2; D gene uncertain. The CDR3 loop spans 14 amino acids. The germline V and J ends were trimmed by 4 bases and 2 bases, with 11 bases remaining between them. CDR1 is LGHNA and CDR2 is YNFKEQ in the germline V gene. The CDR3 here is CASSPQAYNTEAFF. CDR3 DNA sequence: TGTGCCAGCAGCCCCCAGGCTTATAACACTGAAGCTTTCTTT.

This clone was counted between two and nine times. Written as DNA, the CDR3 is TGTGCCAGCAGCTTGGGACCGGGGATGAACACTGAAGCTTTCTTT. Translated: CASSLGPGMNTEAFF. The rearrangement links TRBV5-6 to TRBJ1-1; D gene ambiguous. The germline V gene encodes CDR1 SGHDT and CDR2 YYEEEE. V lost 0 bases to trimming and J lost 0 bases, with 9 bases between them. The CDR3 extends over 15 amino acids.

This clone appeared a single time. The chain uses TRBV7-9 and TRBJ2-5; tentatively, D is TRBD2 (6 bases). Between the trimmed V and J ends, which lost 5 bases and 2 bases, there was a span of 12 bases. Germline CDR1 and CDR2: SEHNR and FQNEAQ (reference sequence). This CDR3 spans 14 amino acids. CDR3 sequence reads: CASSMAGNQETQYF. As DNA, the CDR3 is TGTGCCAGCAGCATGGCGGGAAATCAAGAGACCCAGTACTTC.

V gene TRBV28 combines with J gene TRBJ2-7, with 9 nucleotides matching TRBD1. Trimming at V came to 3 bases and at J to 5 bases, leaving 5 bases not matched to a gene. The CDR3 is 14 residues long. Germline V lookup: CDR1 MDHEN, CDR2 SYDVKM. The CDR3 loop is CASSLARQGDEQYF. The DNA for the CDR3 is TGTGCCAGCAGTTTGGCCCGACAGGGGGACGAGCAGTACTTC.

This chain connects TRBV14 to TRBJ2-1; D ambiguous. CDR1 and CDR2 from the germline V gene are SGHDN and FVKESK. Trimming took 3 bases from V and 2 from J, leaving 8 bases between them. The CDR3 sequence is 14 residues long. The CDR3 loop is CASSHHSTYNEQFF. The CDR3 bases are TGTGCCAGCAGCCACCATAGTACCTACAATGAGCAGTTCTTC.

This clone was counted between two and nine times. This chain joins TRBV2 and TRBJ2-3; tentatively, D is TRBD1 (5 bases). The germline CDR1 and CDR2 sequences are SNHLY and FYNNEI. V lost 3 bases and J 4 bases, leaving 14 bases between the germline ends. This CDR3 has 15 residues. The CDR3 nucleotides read TGTGCCAGCAGTGATAGGCAGGGTTCAGCAGATACGCAGTATTTT. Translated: CASSDRQGSADTQYF.

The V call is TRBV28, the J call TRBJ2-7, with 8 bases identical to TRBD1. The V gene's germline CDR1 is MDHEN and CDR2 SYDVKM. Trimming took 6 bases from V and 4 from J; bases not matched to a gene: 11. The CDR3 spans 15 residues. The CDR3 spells CASRITTGVGYEQYF. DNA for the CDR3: TGTGCCAGCAGAATTACGACAGGGGTTGGGTACGAGCAGTACTTC.

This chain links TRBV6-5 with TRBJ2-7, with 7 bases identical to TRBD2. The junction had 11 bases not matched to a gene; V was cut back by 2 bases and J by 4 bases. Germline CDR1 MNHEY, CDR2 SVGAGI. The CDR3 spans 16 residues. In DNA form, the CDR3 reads TGTGCCAGCAGTTACGCGTCGGGAGGAGGGGATTACGAGCAGTACTTC. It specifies CASSYASGGGDYEQYF.

CDR3 loop: CASRSAGRDIQYF. CDR3 nucleotides: TGTGCCAGCAGATCAGCGGGACGGGACATTCAGTACTTC. V usage is TRBV6-5 and J usage is TRBJ2-4, with 7 bases fitting TRBD2. Losses at the gene ends were 6 bases for V and 8 bases for J; bases not matched to a gene: 7. Germline V lookup: CDR1 MNHEY, CDR2 SVGAGI. CDR3 size: 13 residues.

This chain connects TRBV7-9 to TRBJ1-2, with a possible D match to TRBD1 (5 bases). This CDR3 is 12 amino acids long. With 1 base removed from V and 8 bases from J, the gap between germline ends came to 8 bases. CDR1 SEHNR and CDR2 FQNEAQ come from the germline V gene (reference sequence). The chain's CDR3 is CASSLEGAGYTF. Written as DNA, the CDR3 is TGTGCCAGCAGCTTAGAAGGGGCAGGCTACACCTTC.

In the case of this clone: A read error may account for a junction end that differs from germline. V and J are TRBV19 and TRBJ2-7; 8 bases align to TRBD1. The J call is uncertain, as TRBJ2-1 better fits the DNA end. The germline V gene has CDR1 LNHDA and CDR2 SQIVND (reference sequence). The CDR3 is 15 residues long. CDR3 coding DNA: TGTGCCAGTAGTTTAGACAGGGGCTCCTACAATGAGCAGTTCTTC. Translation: CASSLDRGSYNEQFF.

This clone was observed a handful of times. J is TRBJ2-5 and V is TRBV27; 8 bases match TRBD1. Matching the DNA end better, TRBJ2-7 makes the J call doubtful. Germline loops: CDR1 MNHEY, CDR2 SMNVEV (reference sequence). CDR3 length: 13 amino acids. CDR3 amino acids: CASSPGQGFEQYF. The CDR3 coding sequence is TGTGCCAGCAGTCCTGGACAGGGATTCGAGCAGTACTTC.

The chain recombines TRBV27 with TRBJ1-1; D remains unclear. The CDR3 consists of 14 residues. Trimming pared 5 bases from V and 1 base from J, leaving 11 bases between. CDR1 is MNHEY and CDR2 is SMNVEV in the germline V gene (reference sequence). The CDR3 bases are TGTGCCAGCAGTATCCGGGTCCAGAACACTGAAGCTTTCTTT. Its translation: CASSIRVQNTEAFF.

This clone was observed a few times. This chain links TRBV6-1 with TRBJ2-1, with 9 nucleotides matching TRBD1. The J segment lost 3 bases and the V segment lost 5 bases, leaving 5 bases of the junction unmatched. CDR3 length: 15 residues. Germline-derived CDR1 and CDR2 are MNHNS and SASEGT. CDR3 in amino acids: CASSIQGQGYNEQFF. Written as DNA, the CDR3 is TGTGCCAGCAGTATACAGGGACAGGGCTACAATGAGCAGTTCTTC.

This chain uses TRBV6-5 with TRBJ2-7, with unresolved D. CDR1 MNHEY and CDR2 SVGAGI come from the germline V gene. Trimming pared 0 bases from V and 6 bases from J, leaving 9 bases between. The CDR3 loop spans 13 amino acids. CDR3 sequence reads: CASSYSSASEQYF. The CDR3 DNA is TGTGCCAGCAGTTACTCGAGTGCTTCCGAGCAGTACTTC.

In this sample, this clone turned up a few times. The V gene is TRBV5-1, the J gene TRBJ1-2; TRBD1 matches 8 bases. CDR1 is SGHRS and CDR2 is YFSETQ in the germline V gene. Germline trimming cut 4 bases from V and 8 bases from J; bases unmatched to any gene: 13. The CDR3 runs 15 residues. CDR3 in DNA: TGCGCCAGCAGCACAACCTTAACAGGGGGGCAAGGCTACACCTTC. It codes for CASSTTLTGGQGYTF.

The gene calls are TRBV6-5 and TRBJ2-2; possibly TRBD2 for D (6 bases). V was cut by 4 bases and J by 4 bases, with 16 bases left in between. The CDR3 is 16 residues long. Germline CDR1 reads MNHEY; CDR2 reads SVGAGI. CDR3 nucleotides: TGTGCCAGCAGTTCCTCGAGGGAGGTCGGCACCGGGGAGCTGTTTTTT. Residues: CASSSSREVGTGELFF.

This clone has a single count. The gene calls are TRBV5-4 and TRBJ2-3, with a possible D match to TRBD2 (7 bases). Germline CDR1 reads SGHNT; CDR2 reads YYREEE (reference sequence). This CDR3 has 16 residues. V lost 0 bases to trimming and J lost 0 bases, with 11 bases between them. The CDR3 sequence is CASSLEGGGSTDTQYF. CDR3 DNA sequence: TGTGCCAGCAGCTTGGAGGGAGGGGGGAGCACAGATACGCAGTATTTT.

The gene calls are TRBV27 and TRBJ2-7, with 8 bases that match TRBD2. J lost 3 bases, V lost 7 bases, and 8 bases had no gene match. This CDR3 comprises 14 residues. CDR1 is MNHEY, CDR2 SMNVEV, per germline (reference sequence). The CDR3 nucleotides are TGTGCCAGCACCGCATACGGGGGGGACTACGAGCAGTACTTC. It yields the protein CASTAYGGDYEQYF.

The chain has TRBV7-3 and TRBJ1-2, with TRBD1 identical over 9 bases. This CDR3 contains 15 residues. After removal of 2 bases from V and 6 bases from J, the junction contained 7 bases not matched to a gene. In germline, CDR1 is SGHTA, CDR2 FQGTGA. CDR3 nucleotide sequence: TGTGCCAGCAGCTTAGTACCCGGGACAGGGAATGGCTACACCTTC. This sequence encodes CASSLVPGTGNGYTF.

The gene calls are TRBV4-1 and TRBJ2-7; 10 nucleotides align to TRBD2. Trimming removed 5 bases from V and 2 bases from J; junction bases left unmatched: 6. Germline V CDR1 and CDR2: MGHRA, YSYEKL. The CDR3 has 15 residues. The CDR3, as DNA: TGCGCCAGCAGCGCTAGCGGGAGCAAACCCTACGAGCAGTACTTC. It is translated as CASSASGSKPYEQYF.

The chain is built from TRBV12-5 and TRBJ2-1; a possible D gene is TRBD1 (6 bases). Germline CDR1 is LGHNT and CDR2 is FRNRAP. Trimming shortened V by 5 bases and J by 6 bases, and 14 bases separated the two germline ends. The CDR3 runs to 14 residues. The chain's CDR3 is CASGPTSGANEQFF. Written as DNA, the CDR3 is TGTGCTAGTGGTCCCACCTCAGGGGCCAATGAGCAGTTCTTC.

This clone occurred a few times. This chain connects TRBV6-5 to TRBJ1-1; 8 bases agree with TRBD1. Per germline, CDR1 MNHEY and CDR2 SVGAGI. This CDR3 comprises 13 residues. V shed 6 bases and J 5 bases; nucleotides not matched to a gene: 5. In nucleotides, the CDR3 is TGTGCCAGCAGCTCAGGGGGCAGGACTGAAGCTTTCTTT. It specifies CASSSGGRTEAFF.

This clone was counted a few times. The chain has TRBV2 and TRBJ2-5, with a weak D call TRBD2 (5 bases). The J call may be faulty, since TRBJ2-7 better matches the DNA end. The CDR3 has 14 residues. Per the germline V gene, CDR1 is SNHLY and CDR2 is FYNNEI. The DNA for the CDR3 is TGTGCCAGCAGTGTAGGCGGAGGCCCCTACGAGCAGTACTTC. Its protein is CASSVGGGPYEQYF.